This T cell receptor beta chain was obtained from a study of blood T cell repertoires in COVID-19. Study in general: The United States, Italy and Spain supplied acute and convalescent COVID-19 samples. T cells, B-cell-depleted T cells, or PBMCs provided the cDNA or gDNA that served as material.

Germline V gene lookup returns CDR1 MDHEN and CDR2 SYDVKM. V lost 8 bases and J lost 16; bases outside the gene matches: 15. The CDR3 length is 13 residues. As originally analysed: Cell counts per sample came from amplifying reference gene primers. Some clones are missing from TCRdb's copy, which holds only in-frame ones; the method was immunoSEQ multiplex PCR. V and J calls and clone size follow that table, whereas D and trimming were derived from the DNA. The sample includes about 100,000 clones, approximately 89% of them seen just once. This TCR was sampled from a man aged 55 to 70 with acute or convalescent COVID-19. Sequencing was carried out using peripheral blood. The chain joins TRBV28 to TRBJ1-5; 9 bases are shared with TRBD1. The DNA for the CDR3 is TGTGCCAGCGTTCCCTTTCAGGGACAGGGCGGACATTTT. This encodes CASVPFQGQGGHF.